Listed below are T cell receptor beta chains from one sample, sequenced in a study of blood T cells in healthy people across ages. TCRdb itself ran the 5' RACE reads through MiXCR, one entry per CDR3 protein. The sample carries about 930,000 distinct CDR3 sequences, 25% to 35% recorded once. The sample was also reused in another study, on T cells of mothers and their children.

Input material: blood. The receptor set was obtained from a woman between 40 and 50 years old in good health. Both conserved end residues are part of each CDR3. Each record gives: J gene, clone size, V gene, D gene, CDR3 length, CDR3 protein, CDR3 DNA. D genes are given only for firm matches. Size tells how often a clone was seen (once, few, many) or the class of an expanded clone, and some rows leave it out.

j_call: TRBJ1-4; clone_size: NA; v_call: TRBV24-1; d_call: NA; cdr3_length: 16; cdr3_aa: CATSGTDFAANEKRFF; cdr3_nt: TGTGCCACCAGCGGAACAGACTTTGCCGCTAATGAAAAACGGTTTTTT
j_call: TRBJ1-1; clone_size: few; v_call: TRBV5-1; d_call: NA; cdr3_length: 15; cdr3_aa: CASSSSGEGYTEAFF; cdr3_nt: TGCGCCAGCAGCTCTTCAGGGGAGGGCTACACTGAAGCTTTCTTT
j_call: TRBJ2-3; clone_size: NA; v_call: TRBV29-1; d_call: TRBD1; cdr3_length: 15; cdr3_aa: CSAIPDREKTDTQYF; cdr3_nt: TGCAGCGCCATCCCGGACAGGGAAAAGACAGATACGCAGTATTTT
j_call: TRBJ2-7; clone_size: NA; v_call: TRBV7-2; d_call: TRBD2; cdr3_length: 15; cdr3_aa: CASSLVGTSRGEQYF; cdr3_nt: TGTGCCAGCAGCTTAGTTGGGACTAGTCGGGGCGAGCAGTACTTC
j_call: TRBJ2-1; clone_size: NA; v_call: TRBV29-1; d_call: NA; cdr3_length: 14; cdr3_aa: CSVEEKLAEDEQFF; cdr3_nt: TGCAGCGTTGAAGAGAAACTAGCCGAGGATGAGCAGTTCTTC
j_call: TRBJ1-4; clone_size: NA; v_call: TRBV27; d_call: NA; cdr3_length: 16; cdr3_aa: CTSSSPERVTNEKLFF; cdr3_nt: TGTACCAGCAGTTCCCCTGAACGGGTTACTAATGAAAAACTGTTTTTT
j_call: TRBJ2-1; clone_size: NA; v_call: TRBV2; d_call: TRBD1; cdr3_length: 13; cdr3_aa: CASTGQEAETQFF; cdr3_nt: TGTGCCAGCACCGGACAGGAGGCAGAGACCCAGTTCTTC
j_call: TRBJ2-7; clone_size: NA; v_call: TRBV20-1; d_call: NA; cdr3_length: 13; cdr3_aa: CSALSSAGYEQYF; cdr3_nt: TGCAGTGCTCTTTCCTCGGCAGGCTACGAGCAGTACTTC
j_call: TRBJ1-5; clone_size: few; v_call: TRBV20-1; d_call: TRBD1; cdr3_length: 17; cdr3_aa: CSAREYMWTGDHQPQHF; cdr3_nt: TGCAGTGCTAGAGAATATATGTGGACAGGGGATCATCAGCCCCAGCATTTT
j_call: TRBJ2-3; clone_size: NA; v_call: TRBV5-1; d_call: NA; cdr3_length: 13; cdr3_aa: CASSLEIGGSQYF; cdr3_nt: TGCGCCAGCAGCTTGGAAATTGGGGGGTCGCAGTATTTT
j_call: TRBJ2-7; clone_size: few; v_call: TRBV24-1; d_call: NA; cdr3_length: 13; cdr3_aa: CATSNHVSYEQYF; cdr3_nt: TGTGCCACCTCTAATCACGTCTCCTACGAGCAGTACTTC
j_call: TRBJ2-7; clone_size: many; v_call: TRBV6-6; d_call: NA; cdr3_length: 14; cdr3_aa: CASRKLGADYEQYF; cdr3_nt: TGTGCCAGCAGAAAACTAGGGGCTGACTACGAGCAGTACTTC
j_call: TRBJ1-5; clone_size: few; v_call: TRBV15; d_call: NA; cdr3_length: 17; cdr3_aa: CATSRDGIRGGNQPQHF; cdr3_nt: TGTGCCACCAGCAGAGATGGGATTAGGGGCGGGAATCAGCCCCAGCATTTT
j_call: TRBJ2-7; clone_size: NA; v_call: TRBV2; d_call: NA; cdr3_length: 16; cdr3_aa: CASSDPMDEGSYEQYF; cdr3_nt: TGTGCCAGCAGTGACCCCATGGACGAGGGTTCCTACGAGCAGTACTTC
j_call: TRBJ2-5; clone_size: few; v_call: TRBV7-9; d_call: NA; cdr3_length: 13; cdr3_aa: CASSPPRGETQYF; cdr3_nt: TGTGCCAGCAGCCCGCCCCGGGGAGAGACCCAGTACTTC
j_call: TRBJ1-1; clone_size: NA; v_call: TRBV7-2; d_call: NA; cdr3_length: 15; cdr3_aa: CASSSGFRGATEAFF; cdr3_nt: TGTGCCAGCAGCTCTGGTTTTCGTGGGGCGACTGAAGCTTTCTTT
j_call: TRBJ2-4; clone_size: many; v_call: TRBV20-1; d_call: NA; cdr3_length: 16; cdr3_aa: CSASPPGDLAKNIQYF; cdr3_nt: TGCAGTGCTAGTCCGCCAGGCGACCTGGCCAAAAACATTCAGTACTTC
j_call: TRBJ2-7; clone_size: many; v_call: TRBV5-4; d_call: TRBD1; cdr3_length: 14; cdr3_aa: CASSLNRGHYEQYF; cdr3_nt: TGTGCCAGCAGCTTGAACAGGGGGCACTACGAGCAGTACTTC
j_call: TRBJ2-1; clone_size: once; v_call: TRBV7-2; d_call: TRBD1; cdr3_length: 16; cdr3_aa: CASSSRTGGAYNEQFF; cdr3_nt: TGTGCCAGCAGCTCAAGGACAGGGGGCGCCTACAATGAGCAGTTCTTC
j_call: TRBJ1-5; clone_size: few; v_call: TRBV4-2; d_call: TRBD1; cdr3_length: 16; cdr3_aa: CASSSSVDRGDQPQHF; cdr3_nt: TGTGCCAGCAGCTCAAGCGTAGACAGGGGAGACCAGCCCCAGCATTTT
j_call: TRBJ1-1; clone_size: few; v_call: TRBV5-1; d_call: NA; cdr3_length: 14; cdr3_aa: CASSLDSSNTEAFF; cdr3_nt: TGCGCCAGCAGTCTAGACAGTTCTAACACTGAAGCTTTCTTT
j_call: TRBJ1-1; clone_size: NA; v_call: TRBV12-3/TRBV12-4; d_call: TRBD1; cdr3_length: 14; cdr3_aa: CASSFLFGTGEAFF; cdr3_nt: TGTGCCAGCAGTTTTTTGTTCGGGACAGGGGAAGCTTTCTTT
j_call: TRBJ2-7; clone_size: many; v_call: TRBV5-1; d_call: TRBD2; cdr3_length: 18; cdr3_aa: CASSTEALAGRVSYEQYF; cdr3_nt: TGCGCCAGCAGCACGGAGGCACTAGCGGGTAGGGTCTCCTACGAGCAGTACTTC
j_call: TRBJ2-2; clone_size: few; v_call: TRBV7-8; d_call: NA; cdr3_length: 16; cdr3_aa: CASSIAAWPNTGELFF; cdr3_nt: TGTGCCAGCAGCATAGCCGCCTGGCCCAACACCGGGGAGCTGTTTTTT
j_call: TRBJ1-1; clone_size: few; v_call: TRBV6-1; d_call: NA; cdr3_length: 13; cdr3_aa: CAMAWGVNTEAFF; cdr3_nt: TGTGCCATGGCGTGGGGAGTGAACACTGAAGCTTTCTTT
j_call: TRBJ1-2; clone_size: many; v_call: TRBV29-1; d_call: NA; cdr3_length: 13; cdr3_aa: CSVTQGLNYGYTF; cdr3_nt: TGCAGCGTCACCCAGGGCCTCAACTATGGCTACACCTTC
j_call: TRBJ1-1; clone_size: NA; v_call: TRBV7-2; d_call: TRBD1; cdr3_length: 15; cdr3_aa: CGSSLQWDRGTEAFF; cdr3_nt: TGTGGCAGCAGCTTACAGTGGGACAGGGGCACTGAAGCTTTCTTT
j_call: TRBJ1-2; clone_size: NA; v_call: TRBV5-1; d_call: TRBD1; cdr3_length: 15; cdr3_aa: CASSVRGTGLPGYTF; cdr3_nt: TGCGCCAGCAGCGTTCGGGGGACAGGGCTCCCTGGCTACACCTTC
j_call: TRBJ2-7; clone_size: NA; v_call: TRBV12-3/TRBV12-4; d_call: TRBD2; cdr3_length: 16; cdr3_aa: CASGSWASGGAYEQYF; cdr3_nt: TGTGCCAGCGGTTCCTGGGCTAGCGGGGGGGCCTACGAGCAGTACTTC
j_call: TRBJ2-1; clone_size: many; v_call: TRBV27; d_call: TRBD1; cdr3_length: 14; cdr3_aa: CASKWTGKRNEQFF; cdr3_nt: TGTGCCAGCAAATGGACAGGTAAACGGAATGAGCAGTTCTTC
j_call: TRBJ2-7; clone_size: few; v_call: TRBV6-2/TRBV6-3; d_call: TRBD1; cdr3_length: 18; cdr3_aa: CASSYFNDRALSSYEQYF; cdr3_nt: TGTGCCAGCAGTTACTTCAACGACAGGGCCCTCAGCTCCTACGAGCAGTACTTC
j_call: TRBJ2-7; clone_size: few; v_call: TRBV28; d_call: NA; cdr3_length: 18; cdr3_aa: CASSIMGLGRRSSYEQYF; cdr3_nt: TGTGCCAGCAGTATAATGGGACTGGGACGGAGGAGCTCCTACGAGCAGTACTTC
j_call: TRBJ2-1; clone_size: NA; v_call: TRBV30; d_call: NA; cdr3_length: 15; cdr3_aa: CAWSVSAEPLNEQFF; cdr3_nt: TGTGCCTGGAGTGTAAGCGCGGAGCCCCTCAATGAGCAGTTCTTC
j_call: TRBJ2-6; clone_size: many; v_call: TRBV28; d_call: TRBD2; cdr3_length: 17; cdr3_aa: CASRGGLAPSGANVLTF; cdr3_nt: TGTGCCAGTAGGGGGGGACTAGCTCCATCTGGGGCCAACGTCCTGACTTTC
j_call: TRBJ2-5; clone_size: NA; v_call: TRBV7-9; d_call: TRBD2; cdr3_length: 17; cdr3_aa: CASSLGGTSGPQETQYF; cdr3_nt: TGTGCCAGCAGCTTAGGAGGGACTAGCGGCCCCCAAGAGACCCAGTACTTC
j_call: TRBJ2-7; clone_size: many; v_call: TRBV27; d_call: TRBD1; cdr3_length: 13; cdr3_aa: CASRDRTFYEQYF; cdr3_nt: TGTGCCAGCCGGGACAGAACTTTCTACGAGCAGTACTTC
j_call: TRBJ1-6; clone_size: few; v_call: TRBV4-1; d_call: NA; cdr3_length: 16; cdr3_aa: CASSQDLAAYNSPLHF; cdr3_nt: TGCGCCAGCAGCCAAGATCTGGCAGCTTATAATTCACCCCTCCACTTT
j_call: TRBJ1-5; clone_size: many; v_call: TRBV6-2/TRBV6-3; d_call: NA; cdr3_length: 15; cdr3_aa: CASSYQGLGNQPQHF; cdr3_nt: TGTGCCAGCAGTTACCAGGGGTTGGGCAATCAGCCCCAGCATTTT
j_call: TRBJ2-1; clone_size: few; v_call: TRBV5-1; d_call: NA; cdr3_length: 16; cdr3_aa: CASSLQVSRSYNEQFF; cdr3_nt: TGCGCCAGCAGCTTGCAGGTCTCCCGGTCCTACAATGAGCAGTTCTTC
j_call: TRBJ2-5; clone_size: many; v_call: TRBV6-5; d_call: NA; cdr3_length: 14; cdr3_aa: CASSLTRGGETQYF; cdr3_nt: TGTGCCAGCAGCCTGACTAGAGGCGGCGAGACCCAGTACTTC
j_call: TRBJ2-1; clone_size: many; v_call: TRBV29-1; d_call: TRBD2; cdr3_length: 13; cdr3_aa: CSVASGGAGEQFF; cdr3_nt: TGCAGCGTCGCTAGCGGGGGGGCAGGTGAGCAGTTCTTC
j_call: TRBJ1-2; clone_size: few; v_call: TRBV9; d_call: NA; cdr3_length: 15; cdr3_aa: CASSAWEEANYGYTF; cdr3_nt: TGTGCCAGCAGCGCCTGGGAGGAAGCTAACTATGGCTACACCTTC
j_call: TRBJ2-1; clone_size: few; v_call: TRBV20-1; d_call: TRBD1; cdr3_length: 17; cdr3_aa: CSAMTGAASSSYNEQFF; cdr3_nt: TGCAGTGCTATGACAGGGGCGGCCTCAAGCTCCTACAATGAGCAGTTCTTC
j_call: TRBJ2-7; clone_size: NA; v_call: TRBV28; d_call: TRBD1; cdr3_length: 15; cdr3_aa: CASSPAGGSNYEQYF; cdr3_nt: TGTGCCAGCAGTCCCGCAGGGGGAAGCAACTACGAGCAGTACTTC
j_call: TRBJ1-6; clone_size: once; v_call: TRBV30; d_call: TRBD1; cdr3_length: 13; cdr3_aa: CAGSPQGSKALHF; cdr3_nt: TGTGCCGGGAGTCCACAGGGGTCTAAGGCCCTCCACTTT
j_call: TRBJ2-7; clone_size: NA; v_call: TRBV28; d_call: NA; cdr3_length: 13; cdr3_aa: CASRPRGGLEQYF; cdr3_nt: TGTGCCAGCAGGCCCCGAGGAGGGCTCGAGCAGTACTTC
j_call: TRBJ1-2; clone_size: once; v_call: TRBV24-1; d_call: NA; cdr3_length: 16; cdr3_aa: CATSARDHCYGYGYTF; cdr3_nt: TGTGCCACCAGTGCCAGGGACCACTGCTATGGCTATGGCTACACCTTT
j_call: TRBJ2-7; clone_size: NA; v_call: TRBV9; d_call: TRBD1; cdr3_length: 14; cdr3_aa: CASSETGSSYEQCF; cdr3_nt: TGTGCCAGCAGCGAGACAGGGAGCTCCTACGAGCAGTGCTTC
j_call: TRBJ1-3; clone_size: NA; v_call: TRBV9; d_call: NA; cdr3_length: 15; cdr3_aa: CASSVDPGTGNTIYF; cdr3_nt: TGTGCCAGCAGCGTGGACCCGGGGACTGGAAACACCATATATTTT
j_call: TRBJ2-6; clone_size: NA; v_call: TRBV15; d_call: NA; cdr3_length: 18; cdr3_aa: CATSRVRAAHSGANVLTF; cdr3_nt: TGTGCCACCAGCAGAGTGAGGGCAGCACACTCTGGGGCCAACGTCCTGACTTTC
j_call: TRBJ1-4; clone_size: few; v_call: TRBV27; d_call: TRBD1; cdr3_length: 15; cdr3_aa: CASSSDRARNEKLFF; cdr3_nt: TGTGCCAGCAGTTCTGACAGGGCCCGAAATGAAAAACTGTTTTTT
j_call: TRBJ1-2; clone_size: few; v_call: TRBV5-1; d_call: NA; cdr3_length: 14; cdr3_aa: CASSLTGGSGGYTF; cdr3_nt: TGCGCCAGCAGCTTGACCGGGGGTTCGGGTGGCTACACCTTC